The 16 T cell receptor beta chains in this list originate from one sample, sequenced in a study of blood T cell repertoires in COVID-19. TCRdb's copy holds only in-frame clones and misses some; the assay was immunoSEQ multiplex PCR. The sample consists of about 35,000 clones, 75% to 90% of them appearing once. The source material was peripheral blood. These TCRs come from a man in his sixties with active or convalescent COVID-19.

This chain joins TRBV10-3 and TRBJ2-1, with 8 bases that match TRBD1. CDR3 length: 16 amino acids. With V trimmed by 3 bases and J by 1 base, 5 bases remained unmatched. Per the germline V gene, CDR1 is ENHRY and CDR2 is SYGVKD. For the CDR3, the DNA is TGTGCCATCAGTGATAGACAGGGGACTTCCTACAATGAGCAGTTCTTC. Its translation is CAISDRQGTSYNEQFF.

This CDR3 is CASSLARREGETEAFF. CDR3 in DNA: TGCGCCAGCAGCCTTGCCCGTAGGGAGGGAGAAACTGAAGCTTTCTTT. The chain combines TRBV5-1 with TRBJ1-1; D gene unclear. The V end lost 4 bases, the J end lost 5 bases, and 21 bases lay between the germline ends. The CDR3 loop spans 16 amino acids. The germline V gene has CDR1 SGHRS and CDR2 YFSETQ.

V gene TRBV2 combines with J gene TRBJ2-7; D perhaps matches TRBD1 (5 bases). V was clipped by 3 bases and J by 4 bases, with 10 bases between them. The germline CDR1 and CDR2 sequences are SNHLY and FYNNEI. The CDR3 covers 13 residues. The CDR3 sequence: CASSEGLGYEQYV. As DNA, the CDR3 is TGTGCCAGCAGTGAGGGGCTCGGGTACGAGCAGTACGTC.

DNA of the CDR3: TGTGCCAGCAGCCCGTGGGGAGCGGGGGCCACAGATACGCAGTATTTT. Translated, it gives CASSPWGAGATDTQYF. The chain uses TRBV3-1 (or the pseudogene TRBV3-2) and TRBJ2-3, with 8 bases aligning to TRBD2. Germline V gives CDR1 LGHDT, CDR2 YNNKEL (reference sequence). V gave up 4 bases and J gave up 2 bases; unmatched junction bases: 8. The CDR3 contains 16 residues.

The chain links TRBV18 to TRBJ1-1; D remains unclear. Trimming took 2 bases from V and 3 from J, leaving 13 bases between them. This CDR3 contains 15 residues. Germline values: CDR1 KGHSH, CDR2 LQKENI. The CDR3 here is CASSPIKLSDTEAFF. DNA of the CDR3: TGTGCCAGCTCACCAATAAAGTTGAGCGACACTGAAGCTTTCTTT.

The chain links TRBV27 to TRBJ2-1; 11 nucleotides line up with TRBD2. Germline CDR1 and CDR2: MNHEY and SMNVEV (reference sequence). J gave up 7 bases and V 7 bases, and 12 bases lay outside the gene matches. The CDR3 runs 16 residues. Written as DNA, the CDR3 is TGTGCCAGCACCTCTTTACTAGCGGGAGTCCGGAATGAGCAGTTCTTC. As protein: CASTSLLAGVRNEQFF.

This chain connects TRBV6-6 to TRBJ1-2, with D possibly TRBD1 on 6 matching bases. V lost 1 base and J 4 bases, leaving 10 bases between the germline ends. CDR3 length equals 14 residues. Germline lookup yields CDR1 MNHNY and CDR2 SVGAGI (reference sequence). The CDR3 sequence is CASSYLDRSYGYTF. CDR3 DNA sequence: TGTGCCAGCAGTTACTTAGACAGGAGCTATGGCTACACCTTC.

A single count supports this clone. The V gene is TRBV7-2, the J gene TRBJ2-2; 7 positions match TRBD2. Germline assignment: CDR1 SGHTA and CDR2 FQGNSA. After removal of 5 bases from V and 5 bases from J, the junction contained 11 bases not matched to a gene. The CDR3 sequence is 16 residues long. The CDR3 region is CASSQVASGATGELFF. CDR3 DNA: TGTGCCAGCAGCCAAGTTGCCAGCGGGGCTACCGGGGAGCTGTTTTTT.

This clone appeared a single time. The V call is TRBV12-3 or TRBV12-4, the J call TRBJ2-3, with D possibly being TRBD2 (5 bases). The CDR3 extends over 13 amino acids. V shed 3 bases and J shed 3 bases, with 7 bases lying between them. The CDR3 bases are TGTGCCAGCAGTTTCGGGGTTACAGATACGCAGTATTTT. Protein sequence: CASSFGVTDTQYF.

The V and J genes are TRBV27 and TRBJ1-5, with TRBD1 matching over 7 bases. The germline gives CDR1 MNHEY, CDR2 SMNVEV (reference sequence). V was clipped by 4 bases and J by 9 bases; unmatched bases: 6. The CDR3 runs to 13 residues. The CDR3 DNA reads as TGTGCCAGCAGTTCACAGGGGCTGGGGCCCCAGCATTTT. Translating gives CASSSQGLGPQHF.

The CDR3, as DNA: TGTGCCAGCAGCATGGGACAGGGTGGTTCACCCCTCCACTTT. Translating gives CASSMGQGGSPLHF. This chain joins TRBV28 and TRBJ1-6, with 9 positions matching TRBD1. The CDR3 covers 14 residues. V dropped 6 bases and J dropped 9; count of bases not matched to a gene: 6. Germline V gives CDR1 MDHEN, CDR2 SYDVKM. The full variable domain, in which reference TRBV28 and TRBJ1-6 provide the parts outside the CDR3, is DVKVTQSSRYLVKRTGEKVFLECVQDMDHENMFWYRQDPGLGLRLIYFSYDVKMKEKGDIPEGYSVSREKKERFSLILESASTNQTSMYLCASSMGQGGSPLHFGNGTRLTVT.

This clone was observed a few times. V is TRBV30 and J is TRBJ1-1, with D uncertain. V was pared by 0 bases and J by 3 bases, with 11 bases between. The CDR3 is made up of 14 amino acids. Germline V lookup: CDR1 GTSNPN, CDR2 SVGIG (reference sequence). CDR3: CAWSVAARYTEAFF. The CDR3 DNA follows: TGTGCCTGGAGTGTAGCGGCCAGATACACTGAAGCTTTCTTT.

The rearrangement links TRBV24-1 to TRBJ1-6, with D tentatively TRBD1 (5 bases). The V end lost 3 bases, the J end lost 5 bases, and 10 bases lay between the germline ends. The germline CDR1 and CDR2 sequences are KGHDR and SFDVKD. This CDR3 is 15 amino acids long. The CDR3: CATSDGGTNNSPLHF. As DNA, the CDR3 is TGTGCCACCAGTGATGGGGGGACGAATAATTCACCCCTCCACTTT.

The chain links TRBV6-6 to TRBJ1-2; the match to TRBD1 covers 7 bases. Trimming took 6 bases from V and 7 from J; bases not matched to a gene: 8. The CDR3 covers 13 residues. Germline values: CDR1 MNHNY, CDR2 SVGAGI (reference sequence). The CDR3 region is CASRDTGEGGYTF. CDR3 coding DNA: TGTGCCAGCAGGGATACAGGGGAAGGTGGCTACACCTTC.

The table lists this clone with a count of one. The rearrangement links TRBV2 to TRBJ2-7; unclear D gene. Germline V gene lookup returns CDR1 SNHLY and CDR2 FYNNEI. The ends were cut back, 4 bases at V and 0 bases at J, with 7 bases in the middle. This CDR3 is 13 amino acids long. The CDR3 coding sequence is TGTGCCAGCAGTGGGCAGATCTCCTACGAGCAGTACGTC. Amino acid sequence: CASSGQISYEQYV.

This clone appeared a single time. The chain joins TRBV5-1 to TRBJ2-5, with TRBD2 matching 7 bases. V trimming: 7 bases; J trimming: 5 bases; junction bases outside the gene matches: 8. The CDR3 runs to 13 residues. Germline V gives CDR1 SGHRS, CDR2 YFSETQ. The CDR3 DNA sequence: TGCGCCAGCGGTGGCGGGGGAGGGGAGACCCAGTACTTC. Translating it yields CASGGGGGETQYF.